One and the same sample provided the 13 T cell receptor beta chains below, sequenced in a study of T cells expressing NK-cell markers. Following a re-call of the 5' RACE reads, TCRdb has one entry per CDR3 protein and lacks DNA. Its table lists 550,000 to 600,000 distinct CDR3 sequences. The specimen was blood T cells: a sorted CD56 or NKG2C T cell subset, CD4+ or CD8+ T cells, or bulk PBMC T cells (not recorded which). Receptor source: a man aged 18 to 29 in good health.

The CDR3 region is CASSLGRAYEQYF. The V gene is TRBV28, the J gene TRBJ2-7; TCRdb gives TRBD1 as the D gene, but with no DNA this cannot be confirmed. This CDR3 region has 13 residues. Per germline, CDR1 MDHEN and CDR2 SYDVKM.

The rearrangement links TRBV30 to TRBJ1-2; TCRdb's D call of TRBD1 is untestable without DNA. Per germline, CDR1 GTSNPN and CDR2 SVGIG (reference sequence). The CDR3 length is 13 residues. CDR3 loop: CAWSVGDSYGYTF.

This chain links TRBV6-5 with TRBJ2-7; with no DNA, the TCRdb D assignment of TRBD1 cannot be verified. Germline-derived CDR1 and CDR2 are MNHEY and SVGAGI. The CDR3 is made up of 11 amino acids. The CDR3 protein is CASRGVYEQYF.

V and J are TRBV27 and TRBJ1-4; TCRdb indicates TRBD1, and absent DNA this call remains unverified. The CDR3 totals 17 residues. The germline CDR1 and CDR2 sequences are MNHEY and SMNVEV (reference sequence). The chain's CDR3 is CASSPRQGASTNEKLFF.

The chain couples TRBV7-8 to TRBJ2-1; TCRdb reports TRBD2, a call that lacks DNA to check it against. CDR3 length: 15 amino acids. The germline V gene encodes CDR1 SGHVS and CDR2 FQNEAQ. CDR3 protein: CASSLSLAANNEQFF.

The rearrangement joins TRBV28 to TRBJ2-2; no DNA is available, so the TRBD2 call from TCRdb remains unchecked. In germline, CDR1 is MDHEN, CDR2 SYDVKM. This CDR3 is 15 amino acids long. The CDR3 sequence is CASSLVAFSPGELFF.

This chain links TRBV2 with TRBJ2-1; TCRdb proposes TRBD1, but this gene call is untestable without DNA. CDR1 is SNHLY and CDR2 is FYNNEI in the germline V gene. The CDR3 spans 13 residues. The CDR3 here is CASQTGQHNEQFF. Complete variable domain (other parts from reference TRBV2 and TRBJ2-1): EPEVTQTPSHQVTQMGQEVILRCVPISNHLYFYWYRQILGQKVEFLVSFYNNEISEKSEIFDDQFSVERPDGSNFTLKIRSTKLEDSAMYFCASQTGQHNEQFFGPGTRLTVL.

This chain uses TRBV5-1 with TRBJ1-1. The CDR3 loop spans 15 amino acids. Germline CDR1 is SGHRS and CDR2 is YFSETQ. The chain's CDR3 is CASSWGLLDGTEAFF. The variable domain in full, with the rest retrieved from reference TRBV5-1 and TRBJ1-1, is KAGVTQTPRYLIKTRGQQVTLSCSPISGHRSVSWYQQTPGQGLQFLFEYFSETQRNKGNFPGRFSGRQFSNSRSEMNVSTLELGDSALYLCASSWGLLDGTEAFFGQGTRLTVV.

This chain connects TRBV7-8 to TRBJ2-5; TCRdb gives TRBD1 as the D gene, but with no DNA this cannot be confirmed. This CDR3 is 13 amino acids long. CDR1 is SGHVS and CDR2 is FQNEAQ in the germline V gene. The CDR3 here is CASIGRGRETQYF.

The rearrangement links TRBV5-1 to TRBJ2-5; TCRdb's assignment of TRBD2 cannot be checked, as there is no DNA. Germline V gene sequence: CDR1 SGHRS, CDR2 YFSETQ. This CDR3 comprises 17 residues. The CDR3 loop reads CASSGGLAGPLGETQYF.

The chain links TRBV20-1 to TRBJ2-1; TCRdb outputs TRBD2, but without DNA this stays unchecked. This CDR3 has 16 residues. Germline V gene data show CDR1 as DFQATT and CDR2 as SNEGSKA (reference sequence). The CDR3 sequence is CSASRLRLAGVNEQFF.

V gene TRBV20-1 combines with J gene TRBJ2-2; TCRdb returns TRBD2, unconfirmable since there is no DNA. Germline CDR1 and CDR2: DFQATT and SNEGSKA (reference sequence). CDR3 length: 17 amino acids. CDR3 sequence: CSARRPSGGRGTGELFF.

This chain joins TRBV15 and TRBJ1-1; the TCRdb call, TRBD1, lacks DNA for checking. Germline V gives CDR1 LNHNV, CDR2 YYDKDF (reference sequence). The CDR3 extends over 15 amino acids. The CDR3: CATSRDRGGSTEAFF.